This passage covers 21 T cell receptor beta chains from one sample sequenced in a study of response to subunit inactivated influenza vaccine. From the RT-PCR reads, TCRdb called clonotypes with MiXCR, one entry per CDR3 protein. This sample has around 200,000 distinct CDR3 sequences, with around 15% found just once. The sequenced sample was CD8+ T cells sorted from PBMCs, obtained 5 days after vaccination. Receptor source: a man in his forties or fifties who received an inactivated influenza vaccine.

This clonotype was seen a few times. This chain connects TRBV7-9 to TRBJ1-2, with 8 bases identical to TRBD1. The CDR3 totals 15 residues. Germline loops: CDR1 SEHNR, CDR2 FQNEAQ (reference sequence). With 6 bases clipped from V and 4 bases from J, the junction kept 10 bases outside the gene matches. The CDR3 here is CASRPPGGAFYGYTF. DNA for the CDR3: TGTGCCAGCAGACCTCCAGGGGGCGCTTTCTATGGCTACACCTTC.

In its sample, this clonotype was seen a few times. The chain is built from TRBV10-3 and TRBJ2-5, with a weak D call TRBD2 (5 bases). V lost 6 bases and J 3 bases, leaving 8 bases between the germline ends. Per the germline V gene, CDR1 is ENHRY and CDR2 is SYGVKD. The CDR3 covers 12 residues. CDR3: CAISPGEETQYF. The CDR3 nucleotides read TGTGCCATCAGCCCCGGGGAAGAGACCCAGTACTTC.

This sequence joins TRBV6-4 and TRBJ2-2; 10 bases are shared with TRBD2. V lost 5 bases and J lost 4; bases outside the gene matches: 4. Germline CDR1 and CDR2: MRHNA and SNTAGT. The CDR3 spans 15 residues. CDR3 bases: TGTGCCAGCAGTCCTACTAGCGGGGTCACCGGGGAGCTGTTTTTT. Protein sequence: CASSPTSGVTGELFF.

The CDR3 region is CSVVPGQGPDTQYF. CDR3 nucleotide sequence: TGCAGCGTTGTGCCGGGACAGGGGCCGGATACGCAGTATTTT. This sequence joins TRBV29-1 and TRBJ2-3, with 10 bases aligning to TRBD1. Germline CDR1 reads SQVTM; CDR2 reads ANQGSEA. The CDR3 length is 14 residues. V lost 4 bases, J lost 6 bases, and 7 bases stayed unmatched.

V gene TRBV12-3 or TRBV12-4 combines with J gene TRBJ2-1; D is perhaps TRBD1 (6 bases). Trimming left V 5 bases short and J 10 bases short, with 9 bases between. This CDR3 region has 11 residues. The CDR3 spells CASSAGTEQFF. In DNA form, the CDR3 reads TGTGCCAGCAGTGCAGGGACAGAGCAGTTCTTC.

This clonotype came up a few times. V gene TRBV5-1 combines with J gene TRBJ2-7; D is perhaps TRBD1 (6 bases). V lost 4 bases and J lost 6, with 20 bases in between. The CDR3 totals 15 residues. Germline CDR1 reads SGHRS; CDR2 reads YFSETQ. CDR3 residues: CASSGPWGQPAEQYF. The CDR3 DNA follows: TGCGCCAGCAGCGGTCCTTGGGGACAACCGGCCGAGCAGTACTTC.

The J gene is TRBJ1-4, the V gene TRBV4-2; possible D gene TRBD1, 5 bases. Germline values: CDR1 LGHNA, CDR2 YNFKEQ. The CDR3 contains 15 residues. Trimming took off 0 bases at V and 3 bases at J, with 8 bases between the two ends. The CDR3 sequence is CASSQEGDANEKLFF. For the CDR3, the DNA is TGTGCCAGCAGCCAAGAGGGGGATGCTAATGAAAAACTGTTTTTT.

This chain joins TRBV3-1 and TRBJ2-7; no reliable D call. The CDR3 extends over 13 amino acids. V was shortened by 0 bases and J by 7 bases, with 10 bases between the two germline ends. The germline CDR1 and CDR2 sequences are LGHDT and YNNKEL (reference sequence). The CDR3 spells CASSQDLGLEQYF. In DNA, the CDR3 is TGTGCCAGCAGCCAAGATTTGGGGTTGGAGCAGTACTTC.

The rearrangement joins TRBV7-9 to TRBJ1-3; tentatively, D is TRBD1 (5 bases). This CDR3 is 14 amino acids long. Trimming cost V 5 bases and J 1 base, with 9 bases left between them. Germline CDR1 and CDR2: SEHNR and FQNEAQ (reference sequence). This chain's CDR3 is CASSEGTSGNTIYF. In nucleotides, the CDR3 is TGTGCCAGCAGCGAAGGGACTTCTGGAAACACCATATATTTT.

The chain is built from TRBV4-3 and TRBJ2-1, with D unclear. V was pared by 0 bases and J by 9 bases, with 6 bases between. CDR1 is LGHNA and CDR2 is YSLEER in the germline V gene. The CDR3 runs 12 residues. The CDR3 region has the DNA TGCGCCAGCAGCCAAGATGATAGTGAGCAGTTCTTC. Translating it yields CASSQDDSEQFF.

This clonotype was counted between two and nine times. The J gene is TRBJ2-1, the V gene TRBV6-5, with D possibly called TRBD1 or TRBD2 (5 bases each). This CDR3 is 17 amino acids long. Germline loops: CDR1 MNHEY, CDR2 SVGAGI. The V end was cut by 0 bases, the J end by 7 bases, with 19 bases between. CDR3 region: CASSYSKPGPPPNEQFF. DNA for the CDR3: TGTGCCAGCAGTTACTCGAAACCGGGACCTCCCCCGAATGAGCAGTTCTTC.

This clonotype was picked up many times. CDR3 sequence: CASSSIHPSKSYNEQFF. CDR3 coding DNA: TGTGCCAGCAGTTCCATCCACCCGAGCAAGTCATACAATGAGCAGTTCTTC. V is TRBV28 and J is TRBJ2-1; no firm D call. Trimming removed 4 bases at V and 4 bases at J, with 20 bases between. This CDR3 has 17 residues. Per the germline V gene, CDR1 is MDHEN and CDR2 is SYDVKM.

This clonotype was detected ten times or more. The chain joins TRBV12-3 or TRBV12-4 to TRBJ2-1; D gene uncertain. V lost 5 bases and J lost 7, with 21 bases in between. This CDR3 has 16 amino acids. This CDR3 is CASSPPTPGSSNEQFF. Written as DNA, the CDR3 is TGTGCCAGCAGTCCCCCGACGCCGGGTAGTAGTAATGAGCAGTTCTTC.

This clonotype was recorded many times. CDR3 bases: TGTGCCAGCAGCTTACTAGCGGGAGGATCCTCCGCCGAGCAGTACTTC. Translated, it gives CASSLLAGGSSAEQYF. This chain joins TRBV7-6 and TRBJ2-7, with TRBD2 identical over 11 bases. J lost 6 bases, V lost 2 bases, and 9 bases had no gene match. The CDR3 extends over 16 amino acids. Germline lookup yields CDR1 SGHVS and CDR2 FNYEAQ.

This clonotype appeared a few times. The chain is built from TRBV12-5 and TRBJ2-5; 7 bases align to TRBD1. Germline CDR1 LGHNT, CDR2 FRNRAP. Trimming at V came to 4 bases and at J to 0 bases, leaving 5 bases not matched to a gene. This CDR3 has 15 amino acids. The CDR3 DNA is TGTGCTAGTGGTTCGTTCGGGACAGACCAAGAGACCCAGTACTTC. This gives the protein CASGSFGTDQETQYF. The full variable domain, with the rest looked up from reference TRBV12-5 and TRBJ2-5, is DARVTQTPRHKVTEMGQEVTMRCQPILGHNTVFWYRQTMMQGLELLAYFRNRAPLDDSGMPKDRFSAEMPDATLATLKIQPSEPRDSAVYFCASGSFGTDQETQYFGPGTRLLVL.

This clonotype was seen more than once but under ten times. J is TRBJ2-3 and V is TRBV2; 9 nucleotides line up with TRBD2. Germline V gene data show CDR1 as SNHLY and CDR2 as FYNNEI. This CDR3 is 17 amino acids long. The V segment lost 4 bases and the J segment 4 bases; nucleotides outside the gene matches: 12. The CDR3 sequence is CASSGVDSGSIADTQYF. CDR3 in DNA: TGTGCCAGCAGTGGAGTGGATAGCGGGAGTATAGCAGATACGCAGTATTTT.

The chain couples TRBV24-1 to TRBJ2-5; 10 nucleotides line up with TRBD2. The V segment lost 7 bases and the J segment 1 base; nucleotides outside the gene matches: 8. This CDR3 spans 16 amino acids. CDR1 is KGHDR, CDR2 SFDVKD, per germline. CDR3: CATSSERTSGQETQYF. CDR3 nucleotides: TGTGCCACCAGCTCCGAGAGGACTAGCGGCCAAGAGACCCAGTACTTC.

Concerning this clonotype: A read error is possible here, since a much larger clone lies one base away. CDR3 in DNA: TGCTGTGCTAGTGAAAACAATCAGCCCCAGCATTTT. The encoded protein is CCASENNQPQHF. The J gene is TRBJ1-5, the V gene TRBV20-1, with D hard to call. This CDR3 comprises 12 residues. From germline, CDR1 is DFQATT and CDR2 SNEGSKA (reference sequence).

The chain has TRBV7-9 and TRBJ2-1; D call uncertain. CDR3 length equals 15 residues. Deletions cut 1 base from V and 0 bases from J, with 7 bases between. CDR1 SEHNR and CDR2 FQNEAQ come from the germline V gene (reference sequence). The CDR3 reads CASSLVRSSYNEQFF. CDR3 bases: TGTGCCAGCAGCTTAGTTCGGAGCTCCTACAATGAGCAGTTCTTC.

The rearrangement links TRBV24-1 to TRBJ2-1; TRBD2 is a possible D gene (6 bases). The CDR3 runs 15 residues. Trimming pared 5 bases from V and 4 bases from J, leaving 14 bases between. Germline lookup yields CDR1 KGHDR and CDR2 SFDVKD. The CDR3 is CATSVGGSRYNEQFF. The DNA for the CDR3 is TGTGCCACCAGTGTGGGGGGTTCACGATACAATGAGCAGTTCTTC.

The J gene is TRBJ2-1, the V gene TRBV5-1, with a weak D call TRBD1 (5 bases). V lost 3 bases, J lost 5 bases, and 12 bases lay in between. The CDR3 length is 14 residues. Germline assignment: CDR1 SGHRS and CDR2 YFSETQ. The CDR3 nucleotides read TGCGCCAGCAGCTGGGCGACAGTTAACAATGAGCAGTTCTTC. This codes for CASSWATVNNEQFF.